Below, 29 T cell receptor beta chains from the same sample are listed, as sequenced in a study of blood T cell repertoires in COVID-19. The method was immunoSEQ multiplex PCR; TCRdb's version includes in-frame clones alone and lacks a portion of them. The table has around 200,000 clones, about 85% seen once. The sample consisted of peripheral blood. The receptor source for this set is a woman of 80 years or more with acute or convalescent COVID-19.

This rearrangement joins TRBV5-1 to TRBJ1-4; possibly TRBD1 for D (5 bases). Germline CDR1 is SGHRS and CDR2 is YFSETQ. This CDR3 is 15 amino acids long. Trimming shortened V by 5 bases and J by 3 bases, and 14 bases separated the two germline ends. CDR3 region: CASSSQGVANEKLFF. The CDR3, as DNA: TGCGCCAGCAGTAGCCAGGGTGTTGCTAATGAAAAACTGTTTTTT.

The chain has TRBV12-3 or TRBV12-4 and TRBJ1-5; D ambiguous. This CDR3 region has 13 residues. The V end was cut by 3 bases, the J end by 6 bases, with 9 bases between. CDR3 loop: CASSFGHRQPQHF. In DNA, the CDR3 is TGTGCCAGCAGTTTTGGCCATCGTCAGCCCCAGCATTTT.

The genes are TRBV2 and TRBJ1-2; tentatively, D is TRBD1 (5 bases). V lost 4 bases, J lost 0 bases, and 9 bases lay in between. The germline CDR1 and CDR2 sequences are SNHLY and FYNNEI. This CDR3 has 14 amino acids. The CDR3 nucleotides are TGTGCCAGCAGTGGGGGGGTTCCTAACTATGGCTACACCTTC. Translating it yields CASSGGVPNYGYTF.

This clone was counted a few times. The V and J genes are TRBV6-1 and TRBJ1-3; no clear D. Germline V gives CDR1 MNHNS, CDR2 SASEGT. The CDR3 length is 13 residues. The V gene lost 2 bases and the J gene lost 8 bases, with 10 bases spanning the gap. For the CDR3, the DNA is TGTGCCAGCAGTGAAAACGGGGAACACACCATATATTTT. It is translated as CASSENGEHTIYF.

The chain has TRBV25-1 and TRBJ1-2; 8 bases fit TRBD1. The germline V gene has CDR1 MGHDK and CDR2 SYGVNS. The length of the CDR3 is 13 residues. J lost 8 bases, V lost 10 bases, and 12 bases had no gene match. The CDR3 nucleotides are TGTGCCACCACGGCAGGGGGCGCGGAAGGCTACACCTTC. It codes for CATTAGGAEGYTF.

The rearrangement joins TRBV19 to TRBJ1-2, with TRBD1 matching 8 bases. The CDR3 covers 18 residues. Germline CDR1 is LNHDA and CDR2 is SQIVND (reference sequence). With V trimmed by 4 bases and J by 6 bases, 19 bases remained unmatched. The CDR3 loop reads CASSTPILSRQGRHGYTF. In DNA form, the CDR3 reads TGTGCCAGTAGTACCCCCATACTCTCCCGACAGGGGCGGCATGGCTACACCTTC.

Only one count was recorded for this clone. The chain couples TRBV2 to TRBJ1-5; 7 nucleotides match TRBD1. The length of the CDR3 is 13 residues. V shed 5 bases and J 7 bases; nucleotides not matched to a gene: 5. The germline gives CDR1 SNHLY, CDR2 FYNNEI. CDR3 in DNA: TGTGCCAGCAGTCGACAGGGCGAACAGCCCCAGCATTTT. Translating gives CASSRQGEQPQHF.

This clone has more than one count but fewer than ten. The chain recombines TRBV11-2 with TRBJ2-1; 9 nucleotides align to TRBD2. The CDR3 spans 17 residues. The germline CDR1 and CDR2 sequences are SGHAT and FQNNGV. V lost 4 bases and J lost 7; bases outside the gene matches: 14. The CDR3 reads CASSSPPGGRAKNEQFF. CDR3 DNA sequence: TGTGCCAGCAGCTCCCCGCCGGGCGGGAGGGCTAAGAATGAGCAGTTCTTC.

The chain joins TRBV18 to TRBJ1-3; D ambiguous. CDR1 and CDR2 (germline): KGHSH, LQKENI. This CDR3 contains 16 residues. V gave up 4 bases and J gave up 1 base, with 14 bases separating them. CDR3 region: CASSHNPIQSGNTIYF. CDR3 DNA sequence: TGTGCCAGCTCACATAACCCGATTCAGTCTGGAAACACCATATATTTT.

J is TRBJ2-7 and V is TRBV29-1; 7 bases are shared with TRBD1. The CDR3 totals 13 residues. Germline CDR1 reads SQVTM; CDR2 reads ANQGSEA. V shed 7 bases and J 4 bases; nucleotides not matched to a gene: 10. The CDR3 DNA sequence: TGCAGCGCCACCGGGACAGAGGATTACGAGCAGTACTTC. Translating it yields CSATGTEDYEQYF.

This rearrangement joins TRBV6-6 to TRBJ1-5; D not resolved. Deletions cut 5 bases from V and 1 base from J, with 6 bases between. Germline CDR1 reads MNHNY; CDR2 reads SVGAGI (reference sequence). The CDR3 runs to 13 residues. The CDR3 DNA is TGTGCCAGCAGTCCACTCAGCAATCAGCCCCAGCATTTT. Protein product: CASSPLSNQPQHF.

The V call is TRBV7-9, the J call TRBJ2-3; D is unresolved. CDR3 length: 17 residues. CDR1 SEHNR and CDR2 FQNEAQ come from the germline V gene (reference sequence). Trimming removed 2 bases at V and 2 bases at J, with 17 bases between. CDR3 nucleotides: TGTGCCAGCAGCTTAAGAAGGCCGCAGGCCTTCACAGATACGCAGTATTTT. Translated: CASSLRRPQAFTDTQYF. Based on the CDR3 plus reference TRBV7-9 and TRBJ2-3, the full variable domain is DTGVSQNPRHKITKRGQNVTFRCDPISEHNRLYWYRQTLGQGPEFLTYFQNEAQLEKSRLLSDRFSAERPKGSFSTLEIQRTEQGDSAMYLCASSLRRPQAFTDTQYFGPGTRLTVL.

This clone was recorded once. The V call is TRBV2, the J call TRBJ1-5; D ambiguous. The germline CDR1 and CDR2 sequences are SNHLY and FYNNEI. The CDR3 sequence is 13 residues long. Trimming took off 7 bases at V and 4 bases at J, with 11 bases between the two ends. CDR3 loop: CASTVTVNQPQHF. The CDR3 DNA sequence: TGTGCCAGCACGGTTACGGTTAATCAGCCCCAGCATTTT.

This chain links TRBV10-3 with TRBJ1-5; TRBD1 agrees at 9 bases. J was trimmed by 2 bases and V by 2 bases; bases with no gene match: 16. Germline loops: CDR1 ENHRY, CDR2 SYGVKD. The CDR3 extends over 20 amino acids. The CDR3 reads CAISEPPGQGFGGGNQPQHF. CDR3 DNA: TGTGCCATCAGTGAGCCTCCGGGACAGGGTTTCGGCGGTGGCAATCAGCCCCAGCATTTT.

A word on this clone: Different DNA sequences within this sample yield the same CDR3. The CDR3 reads CASSVGGGRADTQYF. For the CDR3, the DNA is TGTGCCAGCAGCGTAGGAGGGGGCCGGGCAGATACGCAGTATTTT. The J gene is TRBJ2-3, the V gene TRBV9, with 7 bases lining up with TRBD1. J gave up 4 bases and V 0 bases, and 5 bases lay outside the gene matches. Germline V gene lookup returns CDR1 SGDLS and CDR2 YYNGEE. This CDR3 has 15 residues.

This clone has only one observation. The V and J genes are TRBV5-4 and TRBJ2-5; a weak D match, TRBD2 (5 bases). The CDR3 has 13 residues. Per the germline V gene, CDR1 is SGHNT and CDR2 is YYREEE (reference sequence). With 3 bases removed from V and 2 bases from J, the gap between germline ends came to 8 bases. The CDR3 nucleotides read TGTGCCAGCAGCTACCCGGGACAAGAGACCCAGTACTTC. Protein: CASSYPGQETQYF.

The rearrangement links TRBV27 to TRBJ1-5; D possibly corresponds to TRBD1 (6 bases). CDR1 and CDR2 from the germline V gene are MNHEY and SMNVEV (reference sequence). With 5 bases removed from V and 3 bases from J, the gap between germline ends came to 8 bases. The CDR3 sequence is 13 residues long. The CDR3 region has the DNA TGTGCCAGCAGTACAGGGTACAATCAGCCCCAGCATTTT. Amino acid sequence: CASSTGYNQPQHF.

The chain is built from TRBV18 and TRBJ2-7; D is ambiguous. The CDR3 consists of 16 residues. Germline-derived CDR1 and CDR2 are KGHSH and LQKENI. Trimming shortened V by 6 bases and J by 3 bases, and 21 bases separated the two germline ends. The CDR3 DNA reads TGTGCCAGCTCCGTTATTGGGCCTAACCCTTACTACGAGCAGTACTTC. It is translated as CASSVIGPNPYYEQYF.

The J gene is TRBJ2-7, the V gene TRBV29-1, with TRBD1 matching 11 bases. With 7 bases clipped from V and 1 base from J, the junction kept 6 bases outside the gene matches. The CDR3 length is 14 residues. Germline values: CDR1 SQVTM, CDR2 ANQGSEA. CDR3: CSAGQGAGSYEQYF. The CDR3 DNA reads TGCAGCGCTGGACAGGGGGCTGGGTCCTACGAGCAGTACTTC.

Written as DNA, the CDR3 is TGTGCCAGCAGTCTGCTCGGGACTAGACGGAAGCAGTACTTC. It is translated as CASSLLGTRRKQYF. The rearrangement links TRBV27 to TRBJ2-7, with TRBD2 matching over 8 bases. The CDR3 spans 14 residues. Looked up from germline, CDR1 is MNHEY and CDR2 is SMNVEV (reference sequence). V lost 5 bases, J lost 8 bases, and 11 bases stayed unmatched.

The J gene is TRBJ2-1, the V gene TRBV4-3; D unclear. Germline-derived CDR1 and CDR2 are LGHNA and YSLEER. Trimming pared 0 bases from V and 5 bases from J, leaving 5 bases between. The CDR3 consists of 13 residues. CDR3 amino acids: CASSQDFDNEQFF. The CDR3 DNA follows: TGCGCCAGCAGCCAAGACTTTGACAATGAGCAGTTCTTC.

The CDR3 DNA sequence: TGTGCCAGCAGTTACTCCGGGTCTCTCACCGGGGAGCTGTTTTTT. This encodes CASSYSGSLTGELFF. This chain links TRBV6-6 with TRBJ2-2; D is unresolved. From germline, CDR1 is MNHNY and CDR2 SVGAGI (reference sequence). V gave up 0 bases and J gave up 4 bases, with 9 bases separating them. The CDR3 contains 15 residues.

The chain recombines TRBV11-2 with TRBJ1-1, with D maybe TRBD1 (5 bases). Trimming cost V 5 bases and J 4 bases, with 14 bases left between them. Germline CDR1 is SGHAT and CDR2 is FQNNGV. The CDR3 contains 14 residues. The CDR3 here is CASSPDRGGTEAFF. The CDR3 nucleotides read TGTGCCAGCAGCCCAGATCGGGGGGGCACTGAAGCTTTCTTT.

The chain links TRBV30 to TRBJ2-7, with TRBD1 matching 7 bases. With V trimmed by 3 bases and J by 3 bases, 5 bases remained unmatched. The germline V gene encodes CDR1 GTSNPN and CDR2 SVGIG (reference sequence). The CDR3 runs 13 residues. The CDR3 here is CAWRRQGVYEQYF. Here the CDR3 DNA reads TGTGCCTGGAGAAGACAGGGAGTCTACGAGCAGTACTTC. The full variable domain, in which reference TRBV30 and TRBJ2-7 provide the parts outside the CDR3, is SQTIHQWPATLVQPVGSPLSLECTVEGTSNPNLYWYRQAAGRGLQLLFYSVGIGQISSEVPQNLSASRPQDRQFILSSKKLLLSDSGFYLCAWRRQGVYEQYFGPGTRLTVT.

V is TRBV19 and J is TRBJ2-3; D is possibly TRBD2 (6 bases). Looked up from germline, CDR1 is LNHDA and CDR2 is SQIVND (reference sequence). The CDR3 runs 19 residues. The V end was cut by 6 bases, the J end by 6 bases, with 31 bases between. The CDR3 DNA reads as TGTGCCAGTAGAAGGAAGAGAAGTCTCAGGGCAACGGGAGAGGATACGCAGTATTTT. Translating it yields CASRRKRSLRATGEDTQYF.

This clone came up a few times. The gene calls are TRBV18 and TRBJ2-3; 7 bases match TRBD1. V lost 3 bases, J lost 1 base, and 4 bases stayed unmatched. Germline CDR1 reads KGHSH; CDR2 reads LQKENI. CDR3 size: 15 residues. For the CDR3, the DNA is TGTGCCAGCTCACCTGGACAGGCGGGCACAGATACGCAGTATTTT. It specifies CASSPGQAGTDTQYF. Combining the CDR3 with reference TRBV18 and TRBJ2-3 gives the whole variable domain NAGVMQNPRHLVRRRGQEARLRCSPMKGHSHVYWYRQLPEEGLKFMVYLQKENIIDESGMPKERFSAEFPKEGPSILRIQQVVRGDSAAYFCASSPGQAGTDTQYFGPGTRLTVL.

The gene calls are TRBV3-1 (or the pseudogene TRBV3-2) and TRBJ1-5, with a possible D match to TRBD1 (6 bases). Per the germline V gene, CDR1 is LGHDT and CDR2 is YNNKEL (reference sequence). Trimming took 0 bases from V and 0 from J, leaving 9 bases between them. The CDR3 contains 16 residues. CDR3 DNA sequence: TGTGCCAGCAGCCAAGATGGGGGCCCTAGCAATCAGCCCCAGCATTTT. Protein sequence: CASSQDGGPSNQPQHF.

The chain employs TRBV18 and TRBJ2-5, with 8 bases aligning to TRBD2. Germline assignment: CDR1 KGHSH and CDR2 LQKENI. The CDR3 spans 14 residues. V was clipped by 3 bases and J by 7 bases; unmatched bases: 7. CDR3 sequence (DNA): TGTGCCAGCTCACCCCTCGCGCGGGAGGCGACCCAGTACTTC. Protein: CASSPLAREATQYF.

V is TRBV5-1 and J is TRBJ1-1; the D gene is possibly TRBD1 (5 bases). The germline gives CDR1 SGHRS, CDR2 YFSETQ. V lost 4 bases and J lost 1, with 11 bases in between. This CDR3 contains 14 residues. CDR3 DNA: TGCGCCAGCAGCACCCAGACAGAGAACACTGAAGCTTTCTTT. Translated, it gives CASSTQTENTEAFF.